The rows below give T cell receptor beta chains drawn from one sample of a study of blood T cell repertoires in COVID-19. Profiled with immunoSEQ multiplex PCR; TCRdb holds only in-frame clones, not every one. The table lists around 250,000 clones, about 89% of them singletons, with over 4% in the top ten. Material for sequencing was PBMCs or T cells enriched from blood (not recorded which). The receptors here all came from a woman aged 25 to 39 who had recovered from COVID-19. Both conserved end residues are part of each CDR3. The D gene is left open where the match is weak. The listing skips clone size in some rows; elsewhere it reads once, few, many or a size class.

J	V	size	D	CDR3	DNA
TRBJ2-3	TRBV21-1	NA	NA	CASTPIRDIGADTQYF	TGTGCCAGCACTCCTATCCGGGACATCGGCGCAGATACGCAGTATTTT
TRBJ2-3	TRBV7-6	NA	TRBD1	CASSPRQGMQDTQYF	TGTGCCAGCAGCCCGAGACAGGGTATGCAAGATACGCAGTATTTT
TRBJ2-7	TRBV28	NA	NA	CATVGRESTYEQYF	TGTGCCACCGTGGGGCGGGAATCCACCTACGAGCAGTACTTC
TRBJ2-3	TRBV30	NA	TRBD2	CAWNGGGRNTDTQYF	TGTGCCTGGAATGGCGGCGGGAGAAACACAGATACGCAGTATTTT
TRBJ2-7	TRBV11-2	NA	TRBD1	CASSSGVVTGDYEQYF	TGTGCCAGCAGCTCGGGGGTCGTGACAGGGGACTACGAGCAGTACTTC
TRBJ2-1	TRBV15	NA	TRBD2	CATSRSLAGGVDEQFF	TGTGCCACCAGCAGATCTCTAGCGGGAGGAGTGGATGAGCAGTTCTTC
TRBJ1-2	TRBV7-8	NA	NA	CASSLVENYGYTF	TGTGCCAGCAGCTTAGTAGAGAACTATGGCTACACCTTC
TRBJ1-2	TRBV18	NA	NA	CASSPLAGPNDYTF	TGTGCCAGCTCACCTCTAGCGGGGCCAAATGACTACACCTTC
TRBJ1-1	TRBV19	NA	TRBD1	CASSLTGFSEAFF	TGTGCCAGTAGTCTGACAGGGTTTTCTGAAGCTTTCTTT
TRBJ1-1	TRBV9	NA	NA	CASSEDRILNTEAFF	TGTGCCAGCAGCGAAGACAGGATACTGAACACTGAAGCTTTCTTT
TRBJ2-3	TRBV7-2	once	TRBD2	CASSLGGRGFTDTQYF	TGTGCCAGCAGCTTAGGCGGGAGGGGTTTCACAGATACGCAGTATTTT
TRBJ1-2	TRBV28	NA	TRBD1	CASEDRATYGYTF	TGTGCCAGCGAGGACAGGGCCACCTATGGCTACACCTTC
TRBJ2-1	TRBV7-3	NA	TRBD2	CASSLTSGDNEQFF	TGTGCCAGCAGCTTGACTAGCGGAGACAATGAGCAGTTCTTC
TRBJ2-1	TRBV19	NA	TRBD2	CASSPRLASTYNEQFF	TGTGCCAGTAGTCCCCGACTAGCGTCGACCTACAATGAGCAGTTCTTC
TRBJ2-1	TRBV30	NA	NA	CAWSQRTEQFF	TGTGCCTGGAGCCAGAGGACAGAGCAGTTCTTC
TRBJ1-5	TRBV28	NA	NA	CASRGGKGPQPQHF	TGTGCCAGCAGGGGGGGGAAGGGGCCTCAGCCCCAGCATTTT
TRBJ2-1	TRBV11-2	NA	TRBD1	CASSQHRGDEQFF	TGTGCCAGCAGCCAACACAGGGGGGACGAGCAGTTCTTC
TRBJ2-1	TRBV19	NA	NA	CASSIVSGISYNEQFF	TGTGCCAGTAGTATAGTTTCAGGGATATCCTACAATGAGCAGTTCTTC
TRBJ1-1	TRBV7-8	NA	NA	CASSLTRVNTEAFF	TGTGCCAGCAGCTTAACTCGAGTGAACACTGAAGCTTTCTTT
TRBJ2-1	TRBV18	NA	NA	CASSPGRVNYNEQFF	TGTGCCAGCTCACCAGGCAGGGTAAACTACAATGAGCAGTTCTTC
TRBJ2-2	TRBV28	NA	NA	CASSLPGRGGAGELFF	TGTGCCAGCAGTTTACCGGGACGGGGCGGGGCCGGGGAGCTGTTTTTT
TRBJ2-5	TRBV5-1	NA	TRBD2	CASSWASGGEETQYF	TGCGCCAGCAGCTGGGCTAGCGGAGGGGAGGAGACCCAGTACTTC
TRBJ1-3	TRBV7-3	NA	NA	CASSRTGGAENTIYF	TGTGCCAGCAGCCGAACGGGAGGGGCCGAAAACACCATATATTTT
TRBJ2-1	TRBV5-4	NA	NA	CASSLGAGGNEQFF	TGTGCCAGCAGCTTGGGGGCTGGGGGGAATGAGCAGTTCTTC
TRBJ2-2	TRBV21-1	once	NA	CASSKRLAGGDVRLTTGELFF	TGTGCCAGCAGCAAAAGGCTAGCGGGAGGAGACGTCCGATTAACCACCGGGGAGCTGTTTTTT
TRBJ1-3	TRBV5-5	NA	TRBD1	CASRSGTGVGNTIYF	TGTGCCAGCAGGTCCGGGACAGGGGTCGGAAACACCATATATTTT
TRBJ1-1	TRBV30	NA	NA	CAWSRQGHLNTEAFF	TGTGCCTGGAGTAGGCAGGGACACCTGAACACTGAAGCTTTCTTT
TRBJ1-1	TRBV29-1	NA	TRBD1	CSVLTGNTEAFF	TGCAGCGTATTGACAGGGAATACTGAAGCTTTCTTT
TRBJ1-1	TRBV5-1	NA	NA	CASSLAGFPEAFF	TGCGCCAGCAGCTTGGCGGGTTTCCCTGAAGCTTTCTTT
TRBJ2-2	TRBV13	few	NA	CASSLGQGRAGELFF	TGTGCCAGCAGCTTAGGCCAGGGAAGGGCCGGGGAGCTGTTTTTT
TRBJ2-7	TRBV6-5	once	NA	CASSLGGEQYF	TGTGCCAGCAGTTTAGGGGGCGAGCAGTACTTC
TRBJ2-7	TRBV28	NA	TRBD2	CASSPHIAGKDEQYF	TGTGCCAGCAGTCCCCATATAGCGGGGAAGGACGAGCAGTACTTC
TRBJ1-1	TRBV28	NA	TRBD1	CASNEGGLNTEAFF	TGTGCCAGCAATGAAGGGGGCTTGAACACTGAAGCTTTCTTT
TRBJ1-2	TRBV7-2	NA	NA	CASSARQAIYGYTF	TGTGCCAGCAGCGCCAGACAGGCTATCTATGGCTACACCTTC
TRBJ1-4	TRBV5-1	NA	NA	CASSPDTEFNEKLFF	TGCGCCAGCAGCCCGGACACCGAATTTAATGAAAAACTGTTTTTT
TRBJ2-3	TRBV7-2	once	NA	CASSSSAVVADTQYF	TGTGCCAGCAGCTCCAGCGCGGTTGTCGCAGATACGCAGTATTTT
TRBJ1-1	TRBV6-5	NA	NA	CASSYAGFTEAFF	TGTGCCAGCAGTTACGCAGGGTTTACTGAAGCTTTCTTT
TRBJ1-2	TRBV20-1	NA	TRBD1	CSARETGTGVF	TGCAGTGCTAGAGAAACCGGGACAGGGGTATTC
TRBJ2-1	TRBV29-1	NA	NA	CSNPRRDSSYNEQFF	TGCAGCAATCCCCGGCGGGACAGCTCCTACAATGAGCAGTTCTTC
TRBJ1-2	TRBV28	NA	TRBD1	CASSIDRGYGYTF	TGTGCCAGCAGTATTGACAGGGGCTATGGCTACACCTTC
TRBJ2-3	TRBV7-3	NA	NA	CASSPWGDHLSTDTQYF	TGTGCCAGCAGTCCCTGGGGGGACCACCTTAGCACAGATACGCAGTATTTT
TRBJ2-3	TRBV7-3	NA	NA	CASSSRRTSTDTQYF	TGTGCCAGCAGCTCACGGCGGACTAGCACAGATACGCAGTATTTT
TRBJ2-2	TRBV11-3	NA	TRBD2	CASSPQAGEGTGELFF	TGTGCCAGCAGCCCCCAGGCGGGGGAGGGGACCGGGGAGCTGTTTTTT
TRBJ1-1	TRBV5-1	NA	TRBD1	CASRAGGEIRTEAFF	TGCGCCAGCAGGGCAGGGGGCGAAATACGGACTGAAGCTTTCTTT
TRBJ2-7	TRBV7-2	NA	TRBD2	CASSPTSGSENEQYF	TGTGCCAGCAGCCCCACTAGCGGGAGTGAGAACGAGCAGTACTTC
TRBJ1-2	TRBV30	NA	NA	CAWSVGNAAAFDTF	TGTGCCTGGAGTGTAGGAAACGCGGCAGCCTTTGACACCTTC
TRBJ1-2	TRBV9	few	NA	CASSVGDIYGYTF	TGTGCCAGCAGCGTAGGTGACATCTATGGCTACACCTTC
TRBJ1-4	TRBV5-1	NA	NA	CASSLASGSSNEKLFF	TGCGCCAGCAGCTTGGCCTCGGGTAGTTCTAATGAAAAACTGTTTTTT
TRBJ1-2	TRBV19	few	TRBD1	CASSIGDSSYGYTF	TGTGCCAGTAGTATAGGGGACAGTAGCTATGGCTACACCTTC
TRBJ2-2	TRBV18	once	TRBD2	CASSPPVGRETGELFF	TGTGCCAGCTCACCACCGGTCGGGCGGGAGACCGGGGAGCTGTTTTTT
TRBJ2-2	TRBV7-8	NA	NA	CASSRVWLTGELFF	TGTGCCAGCAGCCGAGTTTGGCTCACCGGGGAGCTGTTTTTT
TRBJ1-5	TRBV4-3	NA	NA	CASSQGQGQPQHF	TGCGCCAGCAGCCAGGGGCAGGGCCAGCCCCAGCATTTT
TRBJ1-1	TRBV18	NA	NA	CASSEVLNTEAFF	TGTGCCAGCTCTGAGGTCCTAAACACTGAAGCTTTCTTT
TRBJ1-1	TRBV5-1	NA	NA	CASSLVGGRNTEAFF	TGCGCCAGCAGCTTGGTCGGGGGACGGAACACTGAAGCTTTCTTT
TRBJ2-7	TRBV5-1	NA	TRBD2	CASTRGGPGRTYEQYF	TGCGCCAGCACTCGTGGCGGTCCCGGGAGGACCTACGAGCAGTACTTC
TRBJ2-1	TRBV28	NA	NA	CASRSRVPYNEQFF	TGTGCCAGCCGATCGCGGGTACCCTACAATGAGCAGTTCTTC
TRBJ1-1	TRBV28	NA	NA	CASSRSWNTEAFF	TGTGCCAGCAGCAGATCTTGGAACACTGAAGCTTTCTTT
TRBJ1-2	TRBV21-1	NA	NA	CASSRSGGYTF	TGTGCCAGCTCCCGATCGGGGGGCTACACCTTC
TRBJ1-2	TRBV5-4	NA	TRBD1	CASSSGTAYGYTF	TGTGCCAGCAGTTCCGGGACAGCCTATGGCTACACCTTC
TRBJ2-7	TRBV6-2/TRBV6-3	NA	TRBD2	CASSYRTSGSSYEQYF	TGTGCCAGCAGTTACCGGACTAGCGGGAGCTCCTACGAGCAGTACTTC